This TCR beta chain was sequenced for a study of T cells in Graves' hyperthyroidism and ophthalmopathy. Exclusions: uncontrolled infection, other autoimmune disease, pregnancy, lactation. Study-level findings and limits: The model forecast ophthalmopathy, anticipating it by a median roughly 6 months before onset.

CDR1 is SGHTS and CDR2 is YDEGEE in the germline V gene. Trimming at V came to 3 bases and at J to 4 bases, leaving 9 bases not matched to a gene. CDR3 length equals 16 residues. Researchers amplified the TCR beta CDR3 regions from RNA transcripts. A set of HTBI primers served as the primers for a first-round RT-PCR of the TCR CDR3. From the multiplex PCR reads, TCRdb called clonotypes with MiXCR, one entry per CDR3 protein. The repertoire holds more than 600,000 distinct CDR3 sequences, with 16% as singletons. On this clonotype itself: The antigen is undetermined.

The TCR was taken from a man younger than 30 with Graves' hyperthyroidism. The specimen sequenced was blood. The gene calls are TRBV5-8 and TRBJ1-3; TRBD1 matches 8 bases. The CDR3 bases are TGTGCCAGCAGCTCGATTTTCCGGGACAGGGGAAACACCATATATTTT. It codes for CASSSIFRDRGNTIYF.